A single sample gave rise to the 18 T cell receptor beta chains below, sequenced in a study of cytomegalovirus exposure and HLA in healthy donors. The data were produced by immunoSEQ multiplex PCR, yet TCRdb's version contains in-frame clones alone and is incomplete. The sample lists tens of thousands of clones, over 85% occurring once. The sequencing sample was made of PBMCs. These receptors were collected from a man aged 18 to 35 in good health and CMV-seropositive.

The chain carries TRBV11-2 and TRBJ2-1; unclear D gene. CDR1 is SGHAT and CDR2 is FQNNGV in the germline V gene. Deletions cut 3 bases from V and 4 bases from J, with 4 bases between. CDR3 length equals 12 residues. The CDR3 region has the DNA TGTGCCAGCAGCTTTGTATACAATGAGCAGTTCTTC. It codes for CASSFVYNEQFF.

V usage is TRBV14 and J usage is TRBJ2-1; TRBD2 matches at 9 bases. V lost 4 bases and J lost 12; bases outside the gene matches: 7. Per germline, CDR1 SGHDN and CDR2 FVKESK. The CDR3 covers 13 residues. The CDR3 loop reads CASSRPGGLAQFF. In DNA, the CDR3 is TGTGCCAGCAGCCGACCAGGGGGACTAGCGCAGTTCTTC. The full variable domain, with the rest looked up from reference TRBV14 and TRBJ2-1, is EAGVTQFPSHSVIEKGQTVTLRCDPISGHDNLYWYRRVMGKEIKFLLHFVKESKQDESGMPNNRFLAERTGGTYSTLKVQPAELEDSGVYFCASSRPGGLAQFFGPGTRLTVL.

CDR3: CASSKRTTETQYF. The CDR3 nucleotides are TGTGCCAGTAGTAAGCGGACGACGGAGACCCAGTACTTC. The chain is built from TRBV19 and TRBJ2-5, with D possibly matching TRBD2 (5 bases). Germline-derived CDR1 and CDR2 are LNHDA and SQIVND (reference sequence). V was cut by 4 bases and J by 5 bases, with 11 bases left in between. The CDR3 has 13 amino acids.

The chain employs TRBV29-1 and TRBJ1-2, with 7 bases aligning to TRBD1. The V segment lost 7 bases and the J segment 6 bases; nucleotides outside the gene matches: 5. From germline, CDR1 is SQVTM and CDR2 ANQGSEA. The CDR3 consists of 11 residues. CDR3 coding DNA: TGCAGCGATGGGACAGTCGATGGCTACACCTTC. This codes for CSDGTVDGYTF.

The rearrangement joins TRBV29-1 to TRBJ2-2; a possible D gene is TRBD2 (6 bases). In germline, CDR1 is SQVTM, CDR2 ANQGSEA. The ends were cut back, 4 bases at V and 5 bases at J, with 14 bases in the middle. There are 14 residues in the CDR3. CDR3 sequence (DNA): TGCAGCGTTGGTGGGCCGGGGGAGACCGGGGAGCTGTTTTTT. The encoded protein is CSVGGPGETGELFF.

The chain recombines TRBV4-1 with TRBJ1-6; the D gene is possibly TRBD1 (5 bases). The CDR3 extends over 14 amino acids. V dropped 3 bases and J dropped 5 bases, with 8 bases sitting between them. Germline lookup yields CDR1 MGHRA and CDR2 YSYEKL. CDR3 in amino acids: CASSQVRDNSPLHF. The CDR3 bases are TGCGCCAGCAGCCAGGTCAGGGATAATTCACCCCTCCACTTT.

V usage is TRBV9 and J usage is TRBJ2-5, with a possible D match to TRBD2 (7 bases). Germline V gene data show CDR1 as SGDLS and CDR2 as YYNGEE. CDR3 size: 15 residues. The V end lost 2 bases, the J end lost 7 bases, and 18 bases lay between the germline ends. The CDR3 DNA reads as TGTGCCAGCAGCGTGTTGGGGGGGCACGGAGGGACCCAGTACTTC. Protein: CASSVLGGHGGTQYF.

The chain combines TRBV7-3 with TRBJ2-1, with TRBD2 matching 11 bases. The CDR3 length is 15 residues. J gave up 4 bases and V 5 bases, and 4 bases lay outside the gene matches. Per germline, CDR1 SGHTA and CDR2 FQGTGA. The CDR3 region is CASSQGLAGYNEQFF. The DNA of the CDR3 is TGTGCCAGCAGCCAAGGACTAGCGGGTTACAATGAGCAGTTCTTC. The full variable domain, its missing parts supplied by reference TRBV7-3 and TRBJ2-1, is GAGVSQTPSNKVTEKGKYVELRCDPISGHTALYWYRQSLGQGPEFLIYFQGTGAADDSGLPNDRFFAVRPEGSVSTLKIQRTERGDSAVYLCASSQGLAGYNEQFFGPGTRLTVL.

This chain links TRBV19 with TRBJ2-2, with a possible D match to TRBD1 (5 bases). Germline V lookup: CDR1 LNHDA, CDR2 SQIVND (reference sequence). Trimming shortened V by 6 bases and J by 3 bases, and 8 bases separated the two germline ends. CDR3 length: 13 amino acids. CDR3 DNA: TGTGCCAGTAGGGGGCAGGACACCGGGGAGCTGTTTTTT. It translates to CASRGQDTGELFF.

CDR3 in amino acids: CASSVYGTAYGYTF. DNA of the CDR3: TGTGCCAGCAGTGTATACGGGACAGCCTATGGCTACACCTTC. The chain carries TRBV6-5 and TRBJ1-2; 7 positions match TRBD1. The CDR3 has 14 residues. Trimming cost V 5 bases and J 4 bases; bases outside gene matches: 7. The germline CDR1 and CDR2 sequences are MNHEY and SVGAGI.

The genes are TRBV9 and TRBJ1-1, with D hard to call. The germline CDR1 and CDR2 sequences are SGDLS and YYNGEE. V was pared by 0 bases and J by 5 bases, with 14 bases between. This CDR3 comprises 15 residues. The chain's CDR3 is CASSVGSSTGTEAFF. The DNA for the CDR3 is TGTGCCAGCAGCGTAGGGTCTTCAACGGGAACTGAAGCTTTCTTT.

The rearrangement joins TRBV11-2 to TRBJ1-2, with a weak D call TRBD1 (5 bases). The CDR3 has 13 residues. V was trimmed by 3 bases and J by 6 bases, leaving 11 bases between them. Germline V gene sequence: CDR1 SGHAT, CDR2 FQNNGV. The DNA of the CDR3 is TGTGCCAGCAGCTTTCCAGGGATCCATGGCTACACCTTC. This encodes CASSFPGIHGYTF.

V gene TRBV7-8 combines with J gene TRBJ1-1; D is perhaps TRBD1 (5 bases). The V end lost 2 bases, the J end lost 1 base, and 23 bases lay between the germline ends. The germline V gene has CDR1 SGHVS and CDR2 FQNEAQ. There are 19 residues in the CDR3. This CDR3 reads CASSLLGGIGDGPNTEAFF. For the CDR3, the DNA is TGTGCCAGCAGCTTATTGGGGGGAATAGGGGATGGGCCGAACACTGAAGCTTTCTTT.

The gene calls are TRBV9 and TRBJ2-1; D ambiguous. V gave up 0 bases and J gave up 8 bases, with 15 bases separating them. The CDR3 contains 15 residues. The germline V gene has CDR1 SGDLS and CDR2 YYNGEE. The CDR3 loop reads CASSVDVARPHEQFF. For the CDR3, the DNA is TGTGCCAGCAGCGTAGACGTGGCCCGCCCCCATGAGCAGTTCTTC.

This clone is a singleton in its sample. The rearrangement joins TRBV2 to TRBJ2-2; D is perhaps TRBD2 (6 bases). The V and J ends lost 6 bases and 8 bases respectively, with 10 bases between them. Germline V CDR1 and CDR2: SNHLY, FYNNEI. CDR3 size: 12 residues. Written as DNA, the CDR3 is TGTGCCAGCAGCGCGGGACCTGGGGAGCTGTTTTTT. This sequence encodes CASSAGPGELFF.

This chain connects TRBV6-1 to TRBJ2-1; no clear D gene. Germline V gives CDR1 MNHNS, CDR2 SASEGT. The CDR3 runs 15 residues. Trimming stripped 1 base from V and 6 bases from J, with 13 bases between. Here the CDR3 reads CASSEGPFRGNEQFF. The CDR3 DNA reads TGTGCCAGCAGTGAAGGGCCCTTCCGCGGCAATGAGCAGTTCTTC.

The gene calls are TRBV30 and TRBJ1-3; TRBD1 aligns across 7 bases. The junction had 3 bases not matched to a gene; V was cut back by 2 bases and J by 2 bases. The length of the CDR3 is 14 residues. The V gene's germline CDR1 is GTSNPN and CDR2 SVGIG (reference sequence). The CDR3 bases are TGTGCCTGGAGTCTCGGGACAGCTGGAAACACCATATATTTT. Protein product: CAWSLGTAGNTIYF.

The CDR3 reads CASSQVQGYEQYF. In nucleotides, the CDR3 is TGCGCCAGCAGCCAAGTTCAGGGATACGAGCAGTACTTC. The chain uses TRBV4-1 and TRBJ2-7, with a weak D call TRBD1 (5 bases). V lost 1 base and J 4 bases, leaving 8 bases between the germline ends. CDR3 length equals 13 residues. Germline loops: CDR1 MGHRA, CDR2 YSYEKL.